By sample share, the clone carrying this T cell receptor gamma chain is medium-sized. This specimen comes from a study of gamma-delta T cells after stem cell transplantation. TCRdb processed the RT-PCR reads again with the CATT caller. In the table there are 1,500 to 2,000 gamma-chain clones, approximately 2% of which are singletons. V trimming: 0 bases; J trimming: 7 bases; junction bases outside the gene matches: 3. The CDR3 has 12 residues. From germline, CDR1 is GITISATS and CDR2 ISYDGTV (reference sequence). The receptor comes from a human donor. It is not recorded whose cells these are; they may come from a transplant donor. The chain has TRGV9 and TRGJ1 or TRGJ2. The sample was gamma-delta T cells. In nucleotides, the CDR3 is TGTGCCTTGTGGGAGGTGAACTATAAGAAACTCTTT. This encodes CALWEVNYKKLF.